The clone carrying this T cell receptor beta chain appeared a single time. Original methodology: Reference gene primer amplification gave nucleated cell count estimates. Only in-frame clones appear in the TCRdb table, and some are missing; sequencing was by immunoSEQ multiplex PCR. That table gives V, J and clone size, and the DNA gave D and trimming. The profile covers a few hundred thousand clones, with about 90% appearing a single time and 1.5% to 2% taken by the ten largest. This entry is derived from a study of blood T cell repertoires in COVID-19. The overall study: The origin of the acute and convalescent COVID-19 samples was the United States, Italy and Spain. The cDNA or gDNA used as material had been derived from T cells, B-cell-depleted T cells, or PBMCs.

This TCR was sampled from a middle-aged man with active or convalescent COVID-19. The sample comprised peripheral blood.

This chain's CDR3 is CASNPGIVPDGYTF. The CDR3 DNA sequence: TGTGCCAGTAACCCAGGTATAGTCCCTGATGGCTACACCTTC. The chain is built from TRBV19 and TRBJ1-2; D call uncertain. V was clipped by 7 bases and J by 6 bases, with 18 bases between them. The CDR3 has 14 amino acids. CDR1 is LNHDA and CDR2 is SQIVND in the germline V gene (reference sequence).